Below, 15 T cell receptor beta chains from the same sample are listed, as sequenced in a study of PD-L1 blockade in urothelial cancer. Time point here: pretreatment peripheral blood. This table comes from immunoSEQ multiplex PCR, and its TCRdb copy is limited to in-frame clones, with some not included. The table lists tens of thousands of clones, approximately 77% of them singletons, with over 4% in the top ten. This sample comprised PBMCs, obtained around atezolizumab (anti-PD-L1) treatment. Source of these receptors: a man aged 70-80 years with urothelial cancer.

The table lists this clone with a few counts. The V and J genes are TRBV6-6 and TRBJ1-1; D gene ambiguous. The CDR3 is 13 amino acids. Germline V lookup: CDR1 MNHNY, CDR2 SVGAGI (reference sequence). Between the trimmed V and J ends, which lost 5 bases and 1 base, there was a span of 8 bases. CDR3 loop: CASSQTPNTEAFF. CDR3 DNA: TGTGCCAGCAGTCAGACACCGAACACTGAAGCTTTCTTT.

This clone was counted between two and nine times. The chain links TRBV5-4 to TRBJ2-4; D remains ambiguous. The CDR3 length is 15 residues. Germline assignment: CDR1 SGHNT and CDR2 YYREEE (reference sequence). V gave up 0 bases and J gave up 0 bases, with 7 bases separating them. CDR3 nucleotide sequence: TGTGCCAGCAGCTTGGAACACCTAGCCAAAAACATTCAGTACTTC. Translated, it gives CASSLEHLAKNIQYF.

J is TRBJ2-7 and V is TRBV18; TRBD1 aligns across 9 bases. V shed 1 base, J shed 4 bases, and the junction held 5 bases outside the gene matches. The CDR3 has 15 amino acids. Germline V CDR1 and CDR2: KGHSH, LQKENI. This chain's CDR3 is CASSPHIQGAYEQYF. In nucleotides, the CDR3 is TGTGCCAGCTCACCACATATACAGGGGGCTTACGAGCAGTACTTC.

CDR3 protein: CASSLIASSYNEQFF. In DNA, the CDR3 is TGTGCCAGCAGCTTAATTGCGAGCTCCTACAATGAGCAGTTCTTC. J is TRBJ2-1 and V is TRBV11-3, with D hard to call. The CDR3 has 15 amino acids. The V end lost 2 bases, the J end lost 0 bases, and 8 bases lay between the germline ends. Germline CDR1 is SGHNT and CDR2 is YENEEA.

The sample holds one count of this clone. The V call is TRBV28, the J call TRBJ1-2; perhaps TRBD1 as D (5 bases). The germline V gene has CDR1 MDHEN and CDR2 SYDVKM. This CDR3 contains 13 residues. The V end was cut by 6 bases, the J end by 8 bases, with 16 bases between. This chain's CDR3 is CASRASQGRGYTF. CDR3 DNA sequence: TGTGCCAGCAGGGCGTCTCAGGGAAGAGGCTACACCTTC.

This rearrangement joins TRBV7-2 to TRBJ2-3, with 8 bases that match TRBD1. Losses at the gene ends were 4 bases for V and 5 bases for J; bases not matched to a gene: 8. Per germline, CDR1 SGHTA and CDR2 FQGNSA. This CDR3 has 15 residues. CDR3 sequence reads: CASSSRTGRGDTQYF. CDR3 coding DNA: TGTGCCAGCAGCTCTCGGACAGGGAGAGGAGATACGCAGTATTTT.

This rearrangement joins TRBV5-1 to TRBJ2-1; 13 nucleotides align to TRBD2. The CDR3 has 15 amino acids. Germline CDR1 SGHRS, CDR2 YFSETQ. The V segment lost 6 bases and the J segment 4 bases; nucleotides outside the gene matches: 4. The CDR3 DNA sequence: TGCGCCAGCAAACGGACTAGCGGGAGTTACAATGAGCAGTTCTTC. This encodes CASKRTSGSYNEQFF.

The chain recombines TRBV7-2 with TRBJ2-7, with 7 bases aligning to TRBD1. Unmatched junction bases numbered 6, after V lost 1 base and J lost 6 bases. The length of the CDR3 is 14 residues. Germline assignment: CDR1 SGHTA and CDR2 FQGNSA. The DNA of the CDR3 is TGTGCCAGCAGCTTAGTGGCACAGGGGTCCGAGCAGTACTTC. Its protein product is CASSLVAQGSEQYF.

The chain recombines TRBV7-6 with TRBJ2-5, with 12 bases identical to TRBD2. The CDR3 contains 18 residues. The germline gives CDR1 SGHVS, CDR2 FNYEAQ. The ends lost 0 bases at V and 1 base at J; junction bases unmatched: 6. The CDR3 DNA sequence: TGTGCCAGCAGCTTAGCGTCTAGCGGGGGGGCCGTCCAAGAGACCCAGTACTTC. This gives the protein CASSLASSGGAVQETQYF.

The chain uses TRBV25-1 and TRBJ1-2; D remains unclear. The CDR3 is made up of 12 amino acids. The germline CDR1 and CDR2 sequences are MGHDK and SYGVNS. Trimming stripped 3 bases from V and 12 bases from J, with 14 bases between. The CDR3 loop is CASSDGNSPNTF. CDR3 sequence (DNA): TGTGCCAGCAGTGATGGTAATAGCCCCAACACCTTC.

The genes are TRBV6-6 and TRBJ1-5, with D unresolved. Trimming removed 4 bases at V and 0 bases at J, with 13 bases between. The CDR3 loop spans 16 amino acids. Germline CDR1 is MNHNY and CDR2 is SVGAGI (reference sequence). This chain's CDR3 is CASSSRAGGSNQPQHF. In nucleotides, the CDR3 is TGTGCCAGCAGTTCCCGTGCGGGCGGTAGCAATCAGCCCCAGCATTTT.

The chain employs TRBV2 and TRBJ1-5; D not resolved. The CDR3 covers 14 residues. Trimming took 2 bases from V and 2 from J, leaving 7 bases between them. The V gene's germline CDR1 is SNHLY and CDR2 FYNNEI. The CDR3, as DNA: TGTGCCAGCAGTGAAATGAGCGGCAATCAGCCCCAGCATTTT. Translated, it gives CASSEMSGNQPQHF.

The V and J genes are TRBV9 and TRBJ1-1, with no clear D. The V and J ends lost 0 bases and 7 bases respectively, with 10 bases between them. The length of the CDR3 is 13 residues. Looked up from germline, CDR1 is SGDLS and CDR2 is YYNGEE. Written as DNA, the CDR3 is TGTGCCAGCAGCGTAGTCCCCAACGGTGAAGCTTTCTTT. This sequence encodes CASSVVPNGEAFF.

The CDR3 is CASSRVRDSLAFF. In DNA, the CDR3 is TGCGCCAGCAGCCGCGTTAGGGACAGCCTCGCTTTCTTT. The V gene is TRBV4-3, the J gene TRBJ1-1, with 7 bases aligning to TRBD1. This CDR3 spans 13 amino acids. The V and J ends lost 4 bases and 11 bases, in that order; junction bases with no gene match: 10. The germline V gene encodes CDR1 LGHNA and CDR2 YSLEER.

The chain employs TRBV11-2 and TRBJ1-2; no reliable D call. Germline CDR1 is SGHAT and CDR2 is FQNNGV. The CDR3 covers 12 residues. V lost 4 bases and J lost 5, with 8 bases in between. The CDR3 DNA reads TGTGCCAGCAGCTCCCGGGGATATGGCTACACCTTC. It specifies CASSSRGYGYTF.